What follows are 30 T cell receptor beta chains derived from one specimen sequenced in a study of regulatory T cells in long-lasting Graves disease (dated by TCRdb to the early 2020s). This specimen's time point label, per the study, means: newly diagnosed GD, antithyroid drugs for less than 3 months. RNA was extracted from PBMCs in TRIzol for both TCR sequencing and RNA sequencing. The method was multiplex PCR. Instrument on record: Illumina HiSeq 4000. iRepertoire HTBI primers and Arm-PCR amplification of CDR3 regions were used to construct TCR beta libraries. Clones were called with MiXCR by TCRdb after fastp trimmed the public reads at Q25, and only in-frame beta chains were retained. When rows share a CDR3 protein, they turn into one entry using the most common DNA and genes. Recorded for this sample are some 500,000 distinct CDR3 sequences; about 16% of them occurred a single time. Around 25% of the sample is taken by the ten largest.

These data also featured in a second study, about T cells in Graves' hyperthyroidism and ophthalmopathy.

This specimen consisted of peripheral blood mononuclear cells (PBMCs), obtained at new diagnosis, from a patient treated with antithyroid drugs. The receptor set was obtained from a woman aged 35-60 years with Graves disease. Donor details come from another sample of the same person, matched by shared clones.

This clonotype came up a few times. V usage is TRBV3-1 and J usage is TRBJ2-3; tentative D call: TRBD2 (6 bases). Trimming removed 6 bases at V and 3 bases at J, with 22 bases between. The CDR3 contains 17 residues. In germline, CDR1 is LGHDT, CDR2 YNNKEL (reference sequence). The CDR3 loop reads CASRARSSRGLTDTQYF. The CDR3 bases are TGTGCCAGCAGAGCAAGGAGTTCGCGGGGCCTGACAGATACGCAGTATTTT.

As concerns this clonotype: A much larger clone differs by one base, so this may be a read error. CDR3 sequence: CASSTSGGIVNGQFF. CDR3 coding DNA: TGTGCCAGCAGTACTAGCGGGGGTATTGTAAATGGGCAGTTCTTC. V is TRBV2 and J is TRBJ2-1, with 11 bases matching TRBD2. Germline V gives CDR1 SNHLY, CDR2 FYNNEI. This CDR3 is built from 15 residues.

This clonotype was seen many times. The gene calls are TRBV19 and TRBJ2-1; 12 bases map to TRBD2. The CDR3 loop spans 15 amino acids. From germline, CDR1 is LNHDA and CDR2 SQIVND (reference sequence). V shed 6 bases and J 6 bases; nucleotides not matched to a gene: 6. For the CDR3, the DNA is TGTGCCAGTAGCCTTACTAGCGGGGGGTTCAATGAGCAGTTCTTC. Translating it yields CASSLTSGGFNEQFF.

This clonotype has at least ten counts. For the CDR3, the DNA is TGTGCCAGCAGCCAAGGGGGTCCCCTCCACTTT. Protein sequence: CASSQGGPLHF. The rearrangement uses TRBV3-1 and TRBJ1-6; D is undetermined. The CDR3 length is 11 residues. Per germline, CDR1 LGHDT and CDR2 YNNKEL (reference sequence). Trimming stripped 1 base from V and 13 bases from J, with 5 bases between.

J is TRBJ2-7 and V is TRBV5-1; D not resolved. Germline V gene sequence: CDR1 SGHRS, CDR2 YFSETQ. The CDR3 is 13 amino acids. V lost 4 bases and J lost 3, with 11 bases in between. The CDR3 here is CASSPDGNYEQYF. Here the CDR3 DNA reads TGCGCCAGCAGCCCGGACGGAAACTACGAGCAGTACTTC.

The table lists this clonotype with a few counts. The rearrangement joins TRBV5-8 to TRBJ1-3; no definite D call. CDR3 length equals 15 residues. Per the germline V gene, CDR1 is SGHTS and CDR2 is YDEGEE. V was shortened by 0 bases and J by 2 bases, with 9 bases between the two germline ends. CDR3 region: CASSLGRTPGNTIYF. CDR3 bases: TGTGCCAGCAGCTTGGGCAGGACTCCTGGAAACACCATATATTTT.

This clonotype was detected many times. The CDR3 is CASSPRERGEQYF. CDR3 bases: TGTGCCAGCTCACCCCGAGAGCGGGGCGAGCAGTACTTC. The rearrangement links TRBV18 to TRBJ2-7; 7 nucleotides agree with TRBD2. The CDR3 covers 13 residues. Trimming cost V 3 bases and J 6 bases; bases outside gene matches: 5. Germline values: CDR1 KGHSH, CDR2 LQKENI.

This clonotype was observed many times. The V call is TRBV12-5, the J call TRBJ2-2, with 9 bases identical to TRBD1. The CDR3 length is 15 residues. CDR1 and CDR2 from the germline V gene are LGHNT and FRNRAP. J was trimmed by 6 bases and V by 6 bases; bases with no gene match: 8. Here the CDR3 reads CASGEGQGIAGELFF. As DNA, the CDR3 is TGTGCTAGTGGGGAGGGACAGGGAATAGCCGGGGAGCTGTTTTTT.

This clonotype has only a few counts. This sequence joins TRBV10-2 and TRBJ2-4, with 10 bases that match TRBD2. Losses at the gene ends were 4 bases for V and 12 bases for J; bases not matched to a gene: 9. The CDR3 is 14 amino acids. CDR1 is WSHSY, CDR2 SAAADI, per germline. The CDR3 loop is CASSVSGGARDQYF. DNA for the CDR3: TGCGCCAGCAGTGTCAGCGGGGGGGCGAGAGATCAGTACTTC.

In this sample, this clonotype turned up many times. V gene TRBV5-1 combines with J gene TRBJ2-1; TRBD1 agrees at 8 bases. The CDR3 is made up of 14 amino acids. CDR1 is SGHRS and CDR2 is YFSETQ in the germline V gene. With 0 bases clipped from V and 8 bases from J, the junction kept 4 bases outside the gene matches. CDR3 loop: CASSLGQGLDEQFF. CDR3 bases: TGCGCCAGCAGCTTGGGACAGGGGCTGGATGAGCAGTTCTTC. Full variable domain (missing parts from reference TRBV5-1 and TRBJ2-1): KAGVTQTPRYLIKTRGQQVTLSCSPISGHRSVSWYQQTPGQGLQFLFEYFSETQRNKGNFPGRFSGRQFSNSRSEMNVSTLELGDSALYLCASSLGQGLDEQFFGPGTRLTVL.

This clonotype has a count of ten or more. The rearrangement uses TRBV30 and TRBJ1-1, with D maybe TRBD1 (5 bases). The V and J ends lost 7 bases and 3 bases respectively, with 12 bases between them. The CDR3 spans 12 residues. The germline V gene encodes CDR1 GTSNPN and CDR2 SVGIG (reference sequence). In DNA, the CDR3 is TGTGCCTCGGGCAGGGAGTACACTGAAGCTTTCTTT. This gives the protein CASGREYTEAFF.

With regard to this clonotype: The CDR3 carries no conserved terminal phenylalanine or tryptophan, so it likely arises from a read error. The rearrangement joins TRBV7-3 to TRBJ1-1, with 9 bases identical to TRBD1. V lost 3 bases, J lost 6 bases, and 5 bases stayed unmatched. This CDR3 is 14 amino acids long. Germline CDR1 and CDR2: SGHTA and FQGTGA. The DNA for the CDR3 is TGTGCCAGCAGCTTGGGACAGGGAAGCGCTGAAGCTTTCCTT. It encodes CASSLGQGSAEAFL.

This clonotype was detected ten times or more. V usage is TRBV10-1 and J usage is TRBJ2-5; 8 bases match TRBD1. The ends lost 6 bases at V and 5 bases at J; junction bases unmatched: 5. CDR1 and CDR2 from the germline V gene are WNHNN and SYGVQD (reference sequence). This CDR3 has 13 residues. The CDR3 nucleotides read TGCGCCAGCAGCGGACAGGGTGGGGAGACCCAGTACTTC. It translates to CASSGQGGETQYF.

This clonotype was counted only a few times. The chain is built from TRBV9 and TRBJ2-7; a possible D gene is TRBD2 (6 bases). The germline V gene has CDR1 SGDLS and CDR2 YYNGEE. V was clipped by 4 bases and J by 5 bases, with 16 bases between them. The CDR3 is 14 residues long. The CDR3 bases are TGTGCCAGCAGCCCTCGGGCGGGGTACCACGAGCAGTACTTC. Translating it yields CASSPRAGYHEQYF.

This clonotype showed up many times. This chain joins TRBV2 and TRBJ1-1; D gene ambiguous. This CDR3 spans 13 amino acids. Trimming shortened V by 9 bases and J by 3 bases, and 14 bases separated the two germline ends. Germline V CDR1 and CDR2: SNHLY, FYNNEI. The DNA for the CDR3 is TGTGCCAGGACATTTGGGCTTGACACTGAAGCTTTCTTT. Protein sequence: CARTFGLDTEAFF.

At least ten counts were recorded for this clonotype. Sequence at one end of the junction differs from germline and may be a read error. V is TRBV5-1 and J is TRBJ2-3; D is unresolved. The CDR3 runs 15 residues. Germline CDR1 is SGHRS and CDR2 is YFSETQ. The CDR3 DNA sequence: TGTGCCAGCAGCTTGGGATGGGGAAGCACAGATACGCAGTATTTT. Protein: CASSLGWGSTDTQYF.

There are a few counts of this clonotype. The chain has TRBV9 and TRBJ2-3; D call uncertain. The CDR3 consists of 15 residues. The V gene lost 1 base and the J gene lost 3 bases, with 12 bases spanning the gap. Germline CDR1 and CDR2: SGDLS and YYNGEE. The CDR3 spells CASSVFSRRTDTQYF. The CDR3 DNA follows: TGTGCCAGCAGCGTATTTTCCCGTCGAACAGATACGCAGTATTTT. The whole variable domain, filled in from reference TRBV9 and TRBJ2-3, reads DSGVTQTPKHLITATGQRVTLRCSPRSGDLSVYWYQQSLDQGLQFLIQYYNGEERAKGNILERFSAQQFPDLHSELNLSSLELGDSALYFCASSVFSRRTDTQYFGPGTRLTVL.

The chain couples TRBV20-1 to TRBJ1-2, with D perhaps matching TRBD1 (5 bases). This CDR3 spans 14 amino acids. Trimming removed 5 bases at V and 4 bases at J, with 17 bases between. Per germline, CDR1 DFQATT and CDR2 SNEGSKA (reference sequence). The CDR3 spells CSALGTYAPYGYTF. CDR3 in DNA: TGCAGTGCTCTCGGGACGTACGCACCCTATGGCTACACCTTC.

This clonotype has a handful of counts. V is TRBV12-3 or TRBV12-4 and J is TRBJ2-4; D could derive from TRBD1 or TRBD2 (6 bases each). This CDR3 region has 16 residues. Deletions cut 5 bases from V and 3 bases from J, with 17 bases between. Written as DNA, the CDR3 is TGTGCCAGCAGTCCCGTTTGGGGGGCCGGCAAAAACATTCAGTACTTC. It translates to CASSPVWGAGKNIQYF.

This clonotype has just a few counts. This chain's CDR3 is CASSQPDPVFYSPLHF. The CDR3 bases are TGCGCCAGCAGCCAACCAGATCCAGTTTTTTATTCACCCCTCCACTTT. The chain employs TRBV4-1 and TRBJ1-6; no definite D call. CDR1 is MGHRA, CDR2 YSYEKL, per germline. V was trimmed by 2 bases and J by 8 bases, leaving 16 bases between them. The CDR3 length is 16 residues.

The rearrangement links TRBV19 to TRBJ2-6; 8 bases match TRBD1. In germline, CDR1 is LNHDA, CDR2 SQIVND (reference sequence). Germline trimming cut 4 bases from V and 4 bases from J; bases unmatched to any gene: 12. CDR3 length: 18 residues. In DNA, the CDR3 is TGTGCCAGTAGTACTCCGGGACAGGTAACTCGGGGGGCCAACGTCCTGACTTTC. This encodes CASSTPGQVTRGANVLTF.

This clonotype was recorded at least ten times. This chain links TRBV3-1 with TRBJ1-1; no reliable D call. This CDR3 comprises 12 residues. Trimming removed 1 base at V and 3 bases at J, with 3 bases between. CDR1 is LGHDT, CDR2 YNNKEL, per germline (reference sequence). The CDR3 coding sequence is TGTGCCAGCAGCCAAGGGCACACTGAAGCTTTCTTT. It codes for CASSQGHTEAFF.

The J gene is TRBJ2-5, the V gene TRBV5-6; D gene unclear. The CDR3 is 14 residues long. Germline lookup yields CDR1 SGHDT and CDR2 YYEEEE. Trimming removed 4 bases at V and 5 bases at J, with 15 bases between. The CDR3 DNA reads as TGTGCCAGCAGCCCGAGCGTATCCAGGGAGACCCAGTACTTC. Translating it yields CASSPSVSRETQYF.

This clonotype was detected a few times. The chain uses TRBV6-2 or TRBV6-3 and TRBJ2-1; D is uncertain. V lost 6 bases and J 5 bases, leaving 11 bases between the germline ends. The CDR3 contains 13 residues. The germline CDR1 and CDR2 sequences are MNHEY and SVGEGT. The CDR3 DNA sequence: TGTGCCAGCAGCTACGAGAGTCACAATGAGCAGTTCTTC. It codes for CASSYESHNEQFF.

This chain joins TRBV12-3 or TRBV12-4 and TRBJ2-6; D is ambiguous. The germline V and J ends were trimmed by 2 bases and 0 bases, with 11 bases remaining between them. The length of the CDR3 is 17 residues. In nucleotides, the CDR3 is TGTGCCAGCAGTTTATTTACGGGCCCCTCTGGGGCCAACGTCCTGACTTTC. This gives the protein CASSLFTGPSGANVLTF.

Note on this clonotype: A single base separates this from a much larger clone, so it may be a read error. The chain has TRBV30 and TRBJ1-3; no reliable D call. V gave up 2 bases and J gave up 0 bases, with 14 bases separating them. There are 16 residues in the CDR3. The germline gives CDR1 GTSNPN, CDR2 SVGIG (reference sequence). The CDR3 reads CAWSRSRVSSGNTIYF. CDR3 bases: TGTGCCTGGAGTAGATCGAGGGTCAGCTCTGGAAACACCATATATTTT.

The sample holds many counts of this clonotype. This chain links TRBV12-3 or TRBV12-4 with TRBJ1-1, with D maybe TRBD1 (5 bases). The CDR3 spans 13 residues. Trimming left V 2 bases short and J 6 bases short, with 10 bases between. CDR3: CASSLWGEPEAFF. Written as DNA, the CDR3 is TGTGCCAGCAGTTTATGGGGGGAACCTGAAGCTTTCTTT.

V usage is TRBV9 and J usage is TRBJ2-2; D unclear. Germline CDR1 SGDLS, CDR2 YYNGEE. V shed 3 bases and J shed 3 bases, with 12 bases lying between them. The CDR3 has 15 residues. The CDR3 protein is CASSATLDYTGELFF. The CDR3, as DNA: TGTGCCAGCAGCGCCACCCTGGATTACACCGGGGAGCTGTTTTTT. The full variable domain, completed using reference TRBV9 and TRBJ2-2, is DSGVTQTPKHLITATGQRVTLRCSPRSGDLSVYWYQQSLDQGLQFLIQYYNGEERAKGNILERFSAQQFPDLHSELNLSSLELGDSALYFCASSATLDYTGELFFGEGSRLTVL.

The chain has TRBV20-1 and TRBJ2-1, with TRBD2 as a possible D gene (6 bases). The CDR3 loop spans 14 amino acids. Trimming cost V 5 bases and J 6 bases, with 17 bases left between them. CDR1 is DFQATT and CDR2 is SNEGSKA in the germline V gene (reference sequence). CDR3 loop: CSAPKEGITNEQFF. CDR3 DNA: TGCAGTGCTCCGAAGGAGGGAATTACCAATGAGCAGTTCTTC.

Only one count was recorded for this clonotype. One base separates it from a far larger clone, so it is likely a read error. The chain employs TRBV5-1 and TRBJ2-1; D gene unclear. The CDR3 sequence is 12 residues long. Germline-derived CDR1 and CDR2 are SGHRS and YFSETQ. In DNA, the CDR3 is TGCGCCAGCAGCTTGGCCGACAATGAGCGGTTCTTC. Translated: CASSLADNERFF.